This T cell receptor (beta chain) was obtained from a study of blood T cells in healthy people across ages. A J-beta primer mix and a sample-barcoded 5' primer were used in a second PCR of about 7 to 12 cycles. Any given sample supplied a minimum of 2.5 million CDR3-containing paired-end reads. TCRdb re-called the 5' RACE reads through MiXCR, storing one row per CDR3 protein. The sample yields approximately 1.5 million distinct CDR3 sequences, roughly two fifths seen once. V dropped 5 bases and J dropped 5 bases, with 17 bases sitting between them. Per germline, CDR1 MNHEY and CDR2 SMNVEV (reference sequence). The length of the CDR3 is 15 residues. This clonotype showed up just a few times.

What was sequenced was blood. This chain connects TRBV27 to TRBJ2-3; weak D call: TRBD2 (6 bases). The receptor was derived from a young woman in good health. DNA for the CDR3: TGTGCCAGCAGTCGGGTAGCGGCGAAGGTAGATACGCAGTATTTT. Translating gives CASSRVAAKVDTQYF.